Following are 8 T cell receptor beta chains from one sample sequenced in a study of human T cells and chemical hapten exposure. TCRdb called the RACE reads again in MiXCR, with one record for every CDR3 protein. Of some 96,000 distinct CDR3 sequences listed, 25% to 35% are singletons. This sample's time point: patch test 3, about 24 weeks after DPC sensitization. Specified treatment: therapeutic diphenylcyclopropenone sensitization with weekly scalp DPC. The sample in question was whole blood, obtained in connection with sensitization to the hapten diphenylcyclopropenone (DPC). The receptor set was obtained from a middle-aged man with alopecia areata. Some clones in this sample may be carry-over from other donors' samples.

The chain uses TRBV7-9 and TRBJ2-1; D might be TRBD1 (5 bases). The CDR3 spans 17 residues. Germline V gene lookup returns CDR1 SEHNR and CDR2 FQNEAQ (reference sequence). Trimming removed 0 bases at V and 8 bases at J, with 20 bases between. CDR3 region: CASSLAGAGSQRDEQFF. DNA for the CDR3: TGTGCCAGCAGCTTAGCAGGGGCCGGTTCCCAACGGGATGAGCAGTTCTTC.

As for this clonotype: At one boundary the junction diverges from the germline segment, which might be a read error. The chain uses TRBV2 and TRBJ1-6, with D possibly TRBD1 on 6 matching bases. Germline-derived CDR1 and CDR2 are SNHLY and FYNNEI. The CDR3 is 12 residues long. The CDR3 DNA follows: TGTGCCAGCAGTGAATACAGGGACAAGTGGGACTTT. It translates to CASSEYRDKWDF.

This chain uses TRBV5-1 with TRBJ2-1, with a tentative D call TRBD1 (6 bases). This CDR3 has 14 residues. CDR1 SGHRS and CDR2 YFSETQ come from the germline V gene. Trimming shortened V by 0 bases and J by 5 bases, and 9 bases separated the two germline ends. CDR3 residues: CASSLEGHDNEQFF. CDR3 nucleotide sequence: TGCGCCAGCAGCTTGGAGGGACACGACAATGAGCAGTTCTTC.

In this sample, this clonotype turned up many times. The CDR3 is CASRPHTGGNEQFF. The CDR3 nucleotides are TGTGCCAGCAGGCCCCATACTGGGGGCAATGAGCAGTTCTTC. The chain uses TRBV28 and TRBJ2-1; either TRBD1 or TRBD2 may fit D (5 bases each). Trimming stripped 6 bases from V and 6 bases from J, with 15 bases between. The V gene's germline CDR1 is MDHEN and CDR2 SYDVKM. The CDR3 runs to 14 residues.

This clonotype was counted between two and nine times. J is TRBJ2-7 and V is TRBV20-1; 10 bases are shared with TRBD2. In germline, CDR1 is DFQATT, CDR2 SNEGSKA (reference sequence). This CDR3 has 14 amino acids. Losses at the gene ends were 5 bases for V and 3 bases for J; bases not matched to a gene: 7. CDR3 in amino acids: CSALASGSDYEQYF. The CDR3 region has the DNA TGCAGTGCTTTGGCTAGCGGGAGTGACTACGAGCAGTACTTC.

This chain uses TRBV6-5 with TRBJ1-5, with D possibly TRBD1 on 5 matching bases. V was clipped by 5 bases and J by 4 bases, with 15 bases between them. Germline V gene data show CDR1 as MNHEY and CDR2 as SVGAGI. The CDR3 is 15 amino acids. CDR3 bases: TGTGCCAGCAGTGGACAATCTTCAGGGAATCAGCCCCAGCATTTT. Its translation: CASSGQSSGNQPQHF.

CDR3 in amino acids: CASSFAGNEQFF. The CDR3 nucleotides are TGTGCCAGCAGCTTCGCGGGCAATGAGCAGTTCTTC. This chain links TRBV11-3 with TRBJ2-1; possible D gene TRBD2, 5 bases. CDR1 and CDR2 from the germline V gene are SGHNT and YENEEA. Trimming removed 3 bases at V and 6 bases at J, with 6 bases between. The CDR3 length is 12 residues.

The chain recombines TRBV10-3 with TRBJ2-2; 11 bases align to TRBD2. CDR3 size: 18 residues. The J segment lost 3 bases and the V segment lost 8 bases, leaving 14 bases of the junction unmatched. CDR1 and CDR2 (germline): ENHRY, SYGVKD. CDR3 in DNA: TGTGCCATCCCCCGCTTCGAACTAGCGGGAGCCGACACCGGGGAGCTGTTTTTT. This sequence encodes CAIPRFELAGADTGELFF.